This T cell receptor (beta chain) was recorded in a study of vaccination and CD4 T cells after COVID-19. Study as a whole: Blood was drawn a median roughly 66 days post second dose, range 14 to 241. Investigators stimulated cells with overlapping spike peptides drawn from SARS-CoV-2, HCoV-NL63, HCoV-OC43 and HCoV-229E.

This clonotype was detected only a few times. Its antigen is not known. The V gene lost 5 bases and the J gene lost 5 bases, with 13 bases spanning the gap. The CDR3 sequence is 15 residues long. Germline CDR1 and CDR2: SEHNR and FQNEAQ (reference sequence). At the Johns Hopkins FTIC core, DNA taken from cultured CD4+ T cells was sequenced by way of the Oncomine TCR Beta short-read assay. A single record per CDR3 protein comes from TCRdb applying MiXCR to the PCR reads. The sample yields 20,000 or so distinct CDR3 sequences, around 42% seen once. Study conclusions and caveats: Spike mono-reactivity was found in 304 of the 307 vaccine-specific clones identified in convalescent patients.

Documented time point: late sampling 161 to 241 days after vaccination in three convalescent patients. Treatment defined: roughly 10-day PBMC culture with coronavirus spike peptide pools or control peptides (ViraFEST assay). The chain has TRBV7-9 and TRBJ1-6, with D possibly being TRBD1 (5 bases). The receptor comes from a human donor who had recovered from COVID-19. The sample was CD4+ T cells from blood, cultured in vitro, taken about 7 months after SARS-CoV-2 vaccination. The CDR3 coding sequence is TGTGCCAGCAGCCCTCTTTCAGGGAATAATTCACCCCTCCACTTT. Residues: CASSPLSGNNSPLHF.